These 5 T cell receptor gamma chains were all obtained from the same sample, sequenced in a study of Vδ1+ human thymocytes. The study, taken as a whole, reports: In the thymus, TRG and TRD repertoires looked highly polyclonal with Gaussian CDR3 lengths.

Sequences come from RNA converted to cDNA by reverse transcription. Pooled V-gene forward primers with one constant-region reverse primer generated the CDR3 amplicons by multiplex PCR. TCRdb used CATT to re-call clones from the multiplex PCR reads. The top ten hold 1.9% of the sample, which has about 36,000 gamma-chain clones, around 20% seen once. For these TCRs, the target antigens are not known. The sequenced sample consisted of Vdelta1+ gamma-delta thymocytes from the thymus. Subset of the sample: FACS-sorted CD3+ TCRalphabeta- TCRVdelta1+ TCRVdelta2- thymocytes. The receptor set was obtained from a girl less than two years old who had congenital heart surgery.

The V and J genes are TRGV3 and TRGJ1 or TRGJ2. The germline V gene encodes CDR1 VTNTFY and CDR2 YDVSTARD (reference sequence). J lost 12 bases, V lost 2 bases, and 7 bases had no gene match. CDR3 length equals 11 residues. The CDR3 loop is CATWDNPGKLF. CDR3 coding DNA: TGTGCCACCTGGGACAATCCGGGGAAACTCTTT.

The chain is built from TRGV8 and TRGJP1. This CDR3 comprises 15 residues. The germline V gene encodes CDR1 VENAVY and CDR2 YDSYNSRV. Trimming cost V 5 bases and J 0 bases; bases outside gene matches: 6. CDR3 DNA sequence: TGTGCCACCTGGGGCGGAGATACCACTGGTTGGTTCAAGATATTT. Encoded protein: CATWGGDTTGWFKIF.

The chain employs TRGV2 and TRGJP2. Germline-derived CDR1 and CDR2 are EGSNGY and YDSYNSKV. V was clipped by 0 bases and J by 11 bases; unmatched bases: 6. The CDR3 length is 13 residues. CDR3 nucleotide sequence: TGTGCCACCTGGGACGGGCTAAGGTGGATCAAGACGTTT. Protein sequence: CATWDGLRWIKTF.

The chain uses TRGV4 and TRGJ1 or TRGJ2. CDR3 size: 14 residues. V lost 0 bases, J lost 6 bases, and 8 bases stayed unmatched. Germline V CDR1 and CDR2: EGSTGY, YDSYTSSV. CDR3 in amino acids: CATWDGPGGYKKLF. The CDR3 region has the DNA TGTGCCACCTGGGATGGGCCGGGGGGTTATAAGAAACTCTTT.

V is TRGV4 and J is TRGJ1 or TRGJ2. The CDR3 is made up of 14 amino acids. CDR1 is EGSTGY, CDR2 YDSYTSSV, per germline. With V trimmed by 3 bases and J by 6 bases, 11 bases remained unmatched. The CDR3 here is CATWDPFMSYKKLF. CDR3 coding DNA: TGTGCCACCTGGGATCCGTTTATGAGTTATAAGAAACTCTTT.